The 19 T cell receptor beta chains listed next were all sequenced from one sample in a study of blood T cell repertoires in COVID-19. Method: immunoSEQ multiplex PCR; TCRdb's copy keeps in-frame clones and lacks some. This repertoire shows around 250,000 clones, about 80% found once; its top ten account for over 8.5%. Sequenced: peripheral blood. The receptors shown here come from a human donor in a cohort sampled during active COVID-19.

The gene calls are TRBV5-4 and TRBJ2-1, with 13 bases fitting TRBD2. The CDR3 runs 15 residues. Germline values: CDR1 SGHNT, CDR2 YYREEE (reference sequence). With V trimmed by 5 bases and J by 9 bases, 8 bases remained unmatched. In nucleotides, the CDR3 is TGTGCCAGCAGTCAGACTAGCGGGGGGTTCGCTGAGCAGTTCTTC. Translated: CASSQTSGGFAEQFF.

This clone was recorded only once. This sequence joins TRBV5-1 and TRBJ2-7; TRBD1 matches 10 bases. V was pared by 1 base and J by 5 bases, with 3 bases of the junction left unmatched. Germline V gene lookup returns CDR1 SGHRS and CDR2 YFSETQ. The CDR3 contains 14 residues. The DNA of the CDR3 is TGCGCCAGCAGCTTGCAGACAGGGGGCGACGAGCAGTACTTC. Translation gives CASSLQTGGDEQYF.

V usage is TRBV24-1 and J usage is TRBJ1-5; D is perhaps TRBD1 (6 bases). This CDR3 has 14 residues. In germline, CDR1 is KGHDR, CDR2 SFDVKD. Trimming shortened V by 6 bases and J by 1 base, and 9 bases separated the two germline ends. Written as DNA, the CDR3 is TGTGCCACCAGTCACAGGGTAAGCAATCAGCCCCAGCATTTT. Amino acid sequence: CATSHRVSNQPQHF.

The rearrangement uses TRBV11-3 and TRBJ2-1; 12 nucleotides align to TRBD2. Per germline, CDR1 SGHNT and CDR2 YENEEA. The ends lost 1 base at V and 10 bases at J; junction bases unmatched: 2. This CDR3 region has 14 residues. CDR3 residues: CASSLGGTSGEQFF. The CDR3 DNA sequence: TGTGCCAGCAGCTTAGGGGGGACTAGCGGGGAGCAGTTCTTC.

The chain uses TRBV6-5 and TRBJ1-3; D gene unclear. CDR3 length equals 15 residues. In germline, CDR1 is MNHEY, CDR2 SVGAGI. V lost 6 bases and J 0 bases, leaving 12 bases between the germline ends. CDR3 sequence reads: CASSRGLGSGNTIYF. In DNA form, the CDR3 reads TGTGCCAGCAGCCGAGGTCTTGGCTCTGGAAACACCATATATTTT.

The chain combines TRBV4-1 with TRBJ2-7; no reliable D call. Germline V gene data show CDR1 as MGHRA and CDR2 as YSYEKL. There are 16 residues in the CDR3. Trimming removed 0 bases from V and 1 base from J, with 13 bases in between. CDR3 in DNA: TGCGCCAGCAGCCAAGATTGGGCAGTTAGATCCTACGAGCAGTACTTC. Translated: CASSQDWAVRSYEQYF.

The chain recombines TRBV3-1 (or the pseudogene TRBV3-2) with TRBJ2-5; 10 bases map to TRBD2. The J segment lost 3 bases and the V segment lost 1 base, leaving 2 bases of the junction unmatched. The germline CDR1 and CDR2 sequences are LGHDT and YNNKEL (reference sequence). This CDR3 region has 15 residues. CDR3 bases: TGTGCCAGCAGCCAAGCCGGACTAGCGGAAGAGACCCAGTACTTC. Protein: CASSQAGLAEETQYF.

In this sample, this clone turned up a few times. The chain joins TRBV28 to TRBJ2-2; D uncertain. Deletions cut 7 bases from V and 1 base from J, with 13 bases between. This CDR3 region has 15 residues. Germline loops: CDR1 MDHEN, CDR2 SYDVKM. The CDR3 spells CASNSADQNTGELFF. CDR3 sequence (DNA): TGTGCCAGCAATTCGGCGGATCAGAACACCGGGGAGCTGTTTTTT.

The V gene is TRBV6-6, the J gene TRBJ1-2, with unresolved D. This CDR3 is built from 13 residues. Trimming left V 2 bases short and J 2 bases short, with 6 bases between. Germline V gene lookup returns CDR1 MNHNY and CDR2 SVGAGI (reference sequence). The CDR3 loop reads CASSYNGNYGYTF. DNA of the CDR3: TGTGCCAGCAGTTACAACGGGAACTATGGCTACACCTTC.

The V and J genes are TRBV6-5 and TRBJ2-7; D might be TRBD2 (5 bases). CDR3 length equals 14 residues. Deletions cut 6 bases from V and 4 bases from J, with 16 bases between. The V gene's germline CDR1 is MNHEY and CDR2 SVGAGI. The CDR3: CASREAGNLYEQYF. DNA for the CDR3: TGTGCCAGCAGGGAGGCTGGGAACTTATACGAGCAGTACTTC.

This chain uses TRBV6-5 with TRBJ1-6, with D possibly TRBD1 on 6 matching bases. CDR1 and CDR2 from the germline V gene are MNHEY and SVGAGI. V was trimmed by 4 bases and J by 7 bases, leaving 14 bases between them. The CDR3 contains 15 residues. For the CDR3, the DNA is TGTGCCAGCAGTTTCGACAGGTTAGAAAATTCACCCCTCCACTTT. Amino acid sequence: CASSFDRLENSPLHF.

This chain links TRBV2 with TRBJ2-7, with a tentative D call TRBD2 (5 bases). CDR1 and CDR2 from the germline V gene are SNHLY and FYNNEI. V gave up 4 bases and J gave up 0 bases, with 13 bases separating them. The CDR3 runs to 15 residues. DNA for the CDR3: TGTGCCAGCAGTGGGTCGAGGGTATTCTCCTACGAGCAGTACTTC. Encoded protein: CASSGSRVFSYEQYF. The full variable domain, completed using reference TRBV2 and TRBJ2-7, is EPEVTQTPSHQVTQMGQEVILRCVPISNHLYFYWYRQILGQKVEFLVSFYNNEISEKSEIFDDQFSVERPDGSNFTLKIRSTKLEDSAMYFCASSGSRVFSYEQYFGPGTRLTVT.

The rearrangement joins TRBV5-1 to TRBJ1-4; TRBD1 matches 8 bases. Germline values: CDR1 SGHRS, CDR2 YFSETQ. There are 20 residues in the CDR3. Trimming at V came to 0 bases and at J to 5 bases, leaving 18 bases not matched to a gene. CDR3 bases: TGCGCCAGCAGCTTGGTGTTAGGGTCAGGGGGCTTGACTGTCAATGAAAAACTGTTTTTT. Its translation: CASSLVLGSGGLTVNEKLFF.

V is TRBV7-3 and J is TRBJ1-1; 10 bases align to TRBD1. The V gene end was trimmed by 3 bases and the J gene end by 4 bases; junction bases not matched to a gene: 2. This CDR3 contains 14 residues. Germline lookup yields CDR1 SGHTA and CDR2 FQGTGA. Here the CDR3 DNA reads TGTGCCAGCAGCTTGGGACAGGGGAGCACTGAAGCTTTCTTT. It codes for CASSLGQGSTEAFF.

This chain links TRBV29-1 with TRBJ1-1; D not resolved. The CDR3 runs 14 residues. Between the trimmed V and J ends, which lost 4 bases and 1 base, there was a span of 13 bases. CDR1 and CDR2 (germline): SQVTM, ANQGSEA. The CDR3 DNA sequence: TGCAGCGTTGCTTTCCGACTTGAGAACACTGAAGCTTTCTTT. This codes for CSVAFRLENTEAFF.

This clone was recorded only once. The V and J genes are TRBV19 and TRBJ1-1; the match to TRBD1 covers 8 bases. The CDR3 totals 15 residues. Germline CDR1 LNHDA, CDR2 SQIVND (reference sequence). V gave up 6 bases and J gave up 1 base; unmatched junction bases: 7. The CDR3 DNA reads as TGTGCCAGTAGATATCCCGGGACAGGGAACACTGAAGCTTTCTTT. It translates to CASRYPGTGNTEAFF.

This sequence joins TRBV7-9 and TRBJ1-1; TRBD1 is a possible D gene (5 bases). Germline lookup yields CDR1 SEHNR and CDR2 FQNEAQ (reference sequence). The CDR3 runs to 14 residues. The germline V and J ends were trimmed by 1 base and 6 bases, with 12 bases remaining between them. CDR3 sequence reads: CASSLDPRAPEAFF. The DNA for the CDR3 is TGTGCCAGCAGCTTAGACCCCAGGGCTCCTGAAGCTTTCTTT.

The CDR3 sequence is CASRGGEVMAEAFF. The DNA of the CDR3 is TGTGCCAGCAGGGGGGGGGAGGTAATGGCTGAAGCTTTCTTT. The chain is built from TRBV28 and TRBJ1-1, with D possibly being TRBD1 (5 bases). Between the trimmed V and J ends, which lost 6 bases and 6 bases, there was a span of 17 bases. CDR1 is MDHEN, CDR2 SYDVKM, per germline. The length of the CDR3 is 14 residues.

This clone came up once. V and J are TRBV27 and TRBJ2-3; TRBD2 matches at 7 bases. The length of the CDR3 is 14 residues. V was pared by 0 bases and J by 5 bases, with 2 bases of the junction left unmatched. Germline values: CDR1 MNHEY, CDR2 SMNVEV (reference sequence). This CDR3 is CASSLSAGVDTQYF. CDR3 in DNA: TGTGCCAGCAGTTTATCGGCGGGAGTAGATACGCAGTATTTT.